What follows are 17 T cell receptor beta chains derived from one specimen sequenced in a study of T cell repertoires in cytomegalovirus infection. TCRdb called the reads again in MiXCR, with one record for every CDR3 protein. The sample lists around 530,000 distinct CDR3 sequences; around 27% were seen once. Sequencing input: PBMCs. These receptors were collected from a human donor in good health (CMV status not recorded). Some clones in this sample may be carry-over from other donors' samples.

A few counts support this clonotype. The chain recombines TRBV24-1 with TRBJ1-2; possibly TRBD1 for D (6 bases). Germline lookup yields CDR1 KGHDR and CDR2 SFDVKD. This CDR3 comprises 15 residues. Deletions cut 2 bases from V and 9 bases from J, with 18 bases between. The CDR3 loop reads CATSDSSGTPYSYTF. CDR3 bases: TGTGCCACCAGTGATTCTTCCGGGACACCCTACAGCTACACCTTC.

The CDR3 spells CASSFLGVGETQYF. The CDR3 coding sequence is TGCGCCAGCAGCTTCTTGGGGGTCGGAGAGACCCAGTACTTC. The V gene is TRBV5-1, the J gene TRBJ2-5; D may correspond to TRBD1 or TRBD2 (5 bases each). There are 14 residues in the CDR3. V dropped 2 bases and J dropped 4 bases, with 12 bases sitting between them. From germline, CDR1 is SGHRS and CDR2 YFSETQ. Using reference TRBV5-1 and TRBJ2-5 for the parts outside the CDR3, the full variable domain is KAGVTQTPRYLIKTRGQQVTLSCSPISGHRSVSWYQQTPGQGLQFLFEYFSETQRNKGNFPGRFSGRQFSNSRSEMNVSTLELGDSALYLCASSFLGVGETQYFGPGTRLLVL.

J is TRBJ1-5 and V is TRBV27; maybe TRBD1 (5 bases). The V and J ends lost 4 bases and 3 bases respectively, with 16 bases between them. This CDR3 is built from 16 residues. The germline V gene encodes CDR1 MNHEY and CDR2 SMNVEV (reference sequence). The CDR3 coding sequence is TGTGCCAGCAGTTCGGGCAGGGCCAACTTCAATCAGCCCCAGCATTTT. Protein product: CASSSGRANFNQPQHF.

This clonotype was observed a few times. The chain combines TRBV28 with TRBJ2-7; D not certain. V lost 6 bases, J lost 5 bases, and 8 bases lay in between. CDR1 is MDHEN and CDR2 is SYDVKM in the germline V gene. This CDR3 has 11 amino acids. This CDR3 reads CASSSPHEQYF. The CDR3 bases are TGTGCCAGCAGCAGCCCCCACGAGCAGTACTTC.

This clonotype was counted a few times. V gene TRBV27 combines with J gene TRBJ2-1; 7 bases are a match to TRBD1. With 2 bases clipped from V and 3 bases from J, the junction kept 7 bases outside the gene matches. The CDR3 has 16 residues. Germline lookup yields CDR1 MNHEY and CDR2 SMNVEV (reference sequence). This CDR3 is CASSLNGQDFYNEQFF. CDR3 DNA sequence: TGTGCCAGCAGTTTAAACGGACAGGATTTCTACAATGAGCAGTTCTTC.

This clonotype was recorded a few times. The chain joins TRBV12-5 to TRBJ2-4; 7 positions agree with TRBD1. The trim removed 6 bases at V and 1 base at J, leaving 9 bases unmatched. CDR1 is LGHNT and CDR2 is FRNRAP in the germline V gene. The CDR3 spans 16 residues. CDR3 protein: CASGPQGMGAKNIQYF. CDR3 nucleotide sequence: TGTGCTAGTGGCCCACAGGGGATGGGTGCCAAAAACATTCAGTACTTC.

The chain employs TRBV18 and TRBJ2-7; the match to TRBD2 covers 12 bases. The germline V gene encodes CDR1 KGHSH and CDR2 LQKENI. CDR3 length equals 18 residues. J was trimmed by 0 bases and V by 3 bases; bases with no gene match: 9. The CDR3 loop is CASSPPGLAGLASYEQYF. The CDR3 bases are TGTGCCAGCTCACCCCCGGGACTAGCGGGTTTGGCCTCCTACGAGCAGTACTTC.

This clonotype has ten or more counts. The V and J genes are TRBV7-2 and TRBJ2-5, with 12 nucleotides matching TRBD2. Trimming took 0 bases from V and 5 from J; bases not matched to a gene: 4. The CDR3 covers 16 residues. The germline V gene encodes CDR1 SGHTA and CDR2 FQGNSA. The CDR3 sequence: CASSLAGLAGVETQYF. The CDR3 bases are TGTGCCAGCAGCTTAGCGGGACTAGCGGGCGTGGAGACCCAGTACTTC.

The table lists this clonotype with a few counts. This chain joins TRBV6-5 and TRBJ2-3, with D possibly being TRBD1 (6 bases). The CDR3 runs to 15 residues. V shed 1 base and J shed 2 bases, with 10 bases lying between them. Germline V CDR1 and CDR2: MNHEY, SVGAGI. CDR3: CASSYLGAATDTQYF. CDR3 sequence (DNA): TGTGCCAGCAGTTACTTGGGGGCGGCCACAGATACGCAGTATTTT.

This chain uses TRBV30 with TRBJ2-1; 8 positions match TRBD2. CDR1 is GTSNPN, CDR2 SVGIG, per germline (reference sequence). The V segment lost 0 bases and the J segment 0 bases; nucleotides outside the gene matches: 4. The CDR3 sequence is 16 residues long. The CDR3 coding sequence is TGTGCCTGGAGTGTAGGGGGGACTAGCTCCTACAATGAGCAGTTCTTC. This codes for CAWSVGGTSSYNEQFF.

CDR3 sequence: CASSSAGAGSNQPQHF. Here the CDR3 DNA reads TGTGCCAGCAGTTCCGCAGGGGCAGGGAGCAATCAGCCCCAGCATTTT. This chain joins TRBV27 and TRBJ1-5; a weak D match, TRBD1 (6 bases). With 4 bases removed from V and 1 base from J, the gap between germline ends came to 14 bases. Germline CDR1 is MNHEY and CDR2 is SMNVEV (reference sequence). The CDR3 totals 16 residues.

This clonotype was picked up many times. The V gene is TRBV7-2, the J gene TRBJ1-3; D not resolved. The CDR3 loop spans 14 amino acids. Trimming took off 1 base at V and 4 bases at J, with 8 bases between the two ends. The germline V gene encodes CDR1 SGHTA and CDR2 FQGNSA. The CDR3 bases are TGTGCCAGCAGCTTAGTACGCGGCGGAAACACCATATATTTT. Amino acids: CASSLVRGGNTIYF.

This clonotype was recorded a few times. The chain is built from TRBV7-4 and TRBJ1-6, with 10 bases matching TRBD1. Germline V CDR1 and CDR2: SGHVT, SQSDAQ. V lost 5 bases and J lost 7; bases outside the gene matches: 2. CDR3 size: 14 residues. Written as DNA, the CDR3 is TGTGCCAGCAGCCAGGACAGGGGGAATTCACCCCTCCACTTT. Its protein is CASSQDRGNSPLHF.

This clonotype was seen at least ten times. The chain joins TRBV7-2 to TRBJ2-3; D not resolved. The CDR3 length is 11 residues. The germline gives CDR1 SGHTA, CDR2 FQGNSA. The V end was cut by 5 bases, the J end by 1 base, with 1 base between. The CDR3 DNA sequence: TGTGCCAGCAGCCGCACAGATACGCAGTATTTT. This encodes CASSRTDTQYF.

This chain links TRBV6-1 with TRBJ2-7; a weak D match, TRBD2 (6 bases). The CDR3 contains 13 residues. Trimming left V 6 bases short and J 3 bases short, with 12 bases between. Germline-derived CDR1 and CDR2 are MNHNS and SASEGT. In DNA, the CDR3 is TGTGCCAGCAGCCGGGAGTTGGGCTACGAGCAGTACGTC. Protein sequence: CASSRELGYEQYV.

The chain carries TRBV11-2 and TRBJ2-1; tentative D call: TRBD2 (5 bases). Germline CDR1 reads SGHAT; CDR2 reads FQNNGV. V was cut by 1 base and J by 8 bases, with 9 bases left in between. CDR3 size: 13 residues. The CDR3 loop reads CASSLAGFDEQFF. The DNA of the CDR3 is TGTGCCAGCAGCTTAGCGGGGTTCGATGAGCAGTTCTTC. Together with reference TRBV11-2 and TRBJ2-1, the CDR3 gives the full variable domain: EAGVAQSPRYKIIEKRQSVAFWCNPISGHATLYWYQQILGQGPKLLIQFQNNGVVDDSQLPKDRFSAERLKGVDSTLKIQPAKLEDSAVYLCASSLAGFDEQFFGPGTRLTVL.

A few counts support this clonotype. The chain joins TRBV2 to TRBJ2-7; D is unclear. The CDR3 sequence is 11 residues long. The germline V gene encodes CDR1 SNHLY and CDR2 FYNNEI. V lost 6 bases and J 3 bases, leaving 6 bases between the germline ends. CDR3: CASRRDYEQYF. The CDR3 DNA follows: TGTGCCAGCAGACGCGACTACGAGCAGTACTTC.